The rows below give T cell receptor beta chains drawn from one sample of a study of control samples from healthy donors and cancer patients. Clones were read by immunoSEQ multiplex PCR, and TCRdb kept only the in-frame ones, dropping some. The sample consists of 150,000 to 200,000 clones, roughly nine tenths of them appearing once. Sequencing was done on a sample of blood. All receptors come from a young man in good health. Both conserved end residues are part of each CDR3. D genes are given only for firm matches. Clone size is stated in some rows and not others, as once, few, many or a class when expanded.

D,J,size,V,DNA,CDR3
NA,TRBJ1-2,NA,TRBV5-1,TGCGCCAGCAGCTTGGATGGGAATGGCTACACCTTC,CASSLDGNGYTF
TRBD2,TRBJ2-7,once,TRBV19,TGTGCCAGTAGTATAGATACACGCGGGGGTTACTACGAGCAGTACTTC,CASSIDTRGGYYEQYF
TRBD2,TRBJ2-5,once,TRBV27,TGTGCCAGCAGTAGACCTGGGGGGGAAGAGACCCAGTACTTC,CASSRPGGEETQYF
NA,TRBJ2-5,NA,TRBV3-1/TRBV3-2,TGTGCCAGCAGCCAAGGGGCTCGAGGGCGGGAGACCCAGTACTTC,CASSQGARGRETQYF
NA,TRBJ2-7,NA,TRBV5-1,TGCGCCAGCAGCTTGGTCGGAGCTCCCTCCTACGAGCAGTACTTC,CASSLVGAPSYEQYF
TRBD1,TRBJ2-1,NA,TRBV29-1,TGCAGCATTTGGGGACAGGGTAGAAATGAGCAGTTCTTC,CSIWGQGRNEQFF
NA,TRBJ2-5,NA,TRBV29-1,TGCAGCGTTGAAATGAGGGGAGAGACCCAGTACTTC,CSVEMRGETQYF
TRBD2,TRBJ2-1,NA,TRBV5-1,TGCGCCAGCAGCTTGGACCCGGGACTAGCTAATGAGCAGTTCTTC,CASSLDPGLANEQFF
NA,TRBJ1-5,NA,TRBV30,TGTGCCTGGAGTGTTTCGGGGGCTAGTCAGCCCCAGCATTTT,CAWSVSGASQPQHF
TRBD1,TRBJ1-6,NA,TRBV11-1,TGTGCCAGCAGCTTAGAGGCAGGGGGGAATTCACCCCTCCACTTT,CASSLEAGGNSPLHF
NA,TRBJ1-6,NA,TRBV27,TGTGCCAGCACCGTTCTCGGAGAATCTAATTCACCCCTCCACTTT,CASTVLGESNSPLHF
TRBD1,TRBJ1-6,NA,TRBV5-1,TGCGCCAGCAGTTCAACGCCGGGACAGAATAATTCACCCCTCCACTTT,CASSSTPGQNNSPLHF
NA,TRBJ1-5,NA,TRBV19,TGTGCCAGTAGTATTGTCAACCAGCCCCAGCATTTT,CASSIVNQPQHF
TRBD2,TRBJ2-1,NA,TRBV28,TGTGCCAGCAGTTTCGCCGGGACTAGCATGAATGAGCAGTTCTTC,CASSFAGTSMNEQFF
NA,TRBJ2-1,NA,TRBV7-2,TGTGCCAGCAGCCGTGGGGGCTTCAATGAGCAGTTCTTC,CASSRGGFNEQFF
NA,TRBJ2-7,NA,TRBV18,TGTGCCAGCTCACCATGGAACAGATCCTACGAGCAGTACTTC,CASSPWNRSYEQYF
TRBD1,TRBJ1-5,NA,TRBV19,TGTGCCAGTAGCTATTGGACAGGGAAGATCGTTGTTCAGCCCCAGCATTTT,CASSYWTGKIVVQPQHF
TRBD1,TRBJ1-1,NA,TRBV2,TGTGCCAGCAGTTCCGGGACAGGCCTTCCTGAAGCTTTCTTT,CASSSGTGLPEAFF
NA,TRBJ1-3,NA,TRBV30,TGTGCCTGGAGTTCCCGGGCCCTCTCTGGAAACACCATATATTTT,CAWSSRALSGNTIYF
NA,TRBJ2-6,NA,TRBV2,TGTGCCAGCCGCGGGGCAGGGGCGACCTCTGGGGCCAACGTCCTGACTTTC,CASRGAGATSGANVLTF
TRBD1,TRBJ2-3,NA,TRBV27,TGTGCCAGCAGTTGGGACAGGGGGCTTAGCACAGATACGCAGTATTTT,CASSWDRGLSTDTQYF
NA,TRBJ2-1,NA,TRBV28,TGTGCCAGCAGTTTAGGCCCATTCAATGAGCAGTTCTTC,CASSLGPFNEQFF
TRBD1,TRBJ1-1,NA,TRBV10-1,TGCGCCAGCAGGTTGACAGGGGCGGGGGTTTTCTTT,CASRLTGAGVFF
TRBD1,TRBJ2-2,NA,TRBV5-1,TGCGCCAGCAGCCTAAAGACAGGGGTTGACACCGGGGAGCTGTTTTTT,CASSLKTGVDTGELFF
TRBD1,TRBJ2-7,NA,TRBV27,TGTGCCAGCAGTGCTACGCAATCCGGGACAGCAACCTACGAGCAGTACTTC,CASSATQSGTATYEQYF
TRBD2,TRBJ2-2,NA,TRBV10-3,TGTGCCATCAGCCCACTCCCGGGACTAGCGTCGACCGGGGAGCTGTTTTTT,CAISPLPGLASTGELFF
TRBD2,TRBJ2-1,once,TRBV11-2,TGTGCCAGCAGCCCGGGACTAGCGGGGGGATTGTCCCGTGAGCAGTTCTTC,CASSPGLAGGLSREQFF
NA,TRBJ2-2,NA,TRBV6-5,TGTGCCAGCAATGGACAGCCGAACACCGGGGAGCTGTTTTTT,CASNGQPNTGELFF
NA,TRBJ1-6,NA,TRBV5-1,TGCGCCAGCAGCCCAACGGGAGGTAATTCACCCCTCCACTTT,CASSPTGGNSPLHF
TRBD2,TRBJ2-1,NA,TRBV5-4,TGTGCCAGCAGCTTATCGGCTAGCGGGGCCTCCTACAATGAGCAGTTCTTC,CASSLSASGASYNEQFF
NA,TRBJ2-7,NA,TRBV5-5,TGTGCCAGCAGTTTAGGTAGGACCTACGAGCAGTACTTC,CASSLGRTYEQYF
NA,TRBJ1-5,NA,TRBV24-1,TGTGCCACCAGTGGCCCCTCCAATGATCAGCCCCAGCATTTT,CATSGPSNDQPQHF
NA,TRBJ2-7,NA,TRBV5-6,TGTGCCAGCAGCTTGGGCGCCCCAACTCACGAGCAGTACTTC,CASSLGAPTHEQYF
TRBD2,TRBJ2-3,NA,TRBV19,TGTGCCAGTAGTCTTGGGGAGGGATTCGCAGATACGCAGTATTTT,CASSLGEGFADTQYF
TRBD2,TRBJ2-5,NA,TRBV11-2,TGTGCCAGCAGCCCAATGACTAGCGGGCGGAACCAGTACTTC,CASSPMTSGRNQYF
TRBD2,TRBJ2-4,few,TRBV6-2/TRBV6-3,TGTGCCAGCAGTCTTAGCGGGGGCGGAAACATTCAGTACTTC,CASSLSGGGNIQYF
NA,TRBJ2-3,once,TRBV5-8,TGTGCCAGCAGCACCCGGGGCAGGGACATCACAGATACGCAGTATTTT,CASSTRGRDITDTQYF
NA,TRBJ2-2,NA,TRBV5-1,TGCGCCAGCAGCTTCGTAGCCGGGGAGCTGTTTTTT,CASSFVAGELFF
TRBD1,TRBJ1-2,once,TRBV15,TGTGCCACCAGCAGAGATCGAGGACAGGGGGCTTATGGCTACACCTTC,CATSRDRGQGAYGYTF
NA,TRBJ2-1,NA,TRBV11-2,TGTGCCAGCAGCTGGACAGTCAATGAGCAGTTCTTC,CASSWTVNEQFF
NA,TRBJ1-3,NA,TRBV30,TGTGCCTGGAGCCAGGGAGGAAACACCATATATTTT,CAWSQGGNTIYF
NA,TRBJ1-4,NA,TRBV28,TGTGCCAGCAGGGGGGCGGAAGAAAAACTGTTTTTT,CASRGAEEKLFF
NA,TRBJ1-2,NA,TRBV28,TGTGCCAGCAGTCCAGGGGACTCCTATGGCTACACCTTC,CASSPGDSYGYTF
NA,TRBJ1-1,once,TRBV7-9,TGTGCCAGCAGCTTGGGATCTGAAGCTTTCTTT,CASSLGSEAFF
NA,TRBJ2-7,NA,TRBV7-2,TGTGCCAGCAGCTACCCAGGGACGGGTCAAGAGCAGTACTTC,CASSYPGTGQEQYF
NA,TRBJ2-3,NA,TRBV21-1,TGTGCCAGCAGCATCCGGACAGGGGGCGAAATCACAGATACGCAGTATTTT,CASSIRTGGEITDTQYF
NA,TRBJ2-7,NA,TRBV30,TGTGCCTGGAGTGTACGACTCTACGAGCAGTACTTC,CAWSVRLYEQYF
NA,TRBJ2-3,NA,TRBV5-1,TGCGCCAGCAGCTATCAAGGGGCGAGCACAGATACGCAGTATTTT,CASSYQGASTDTQYF
NA,TRBJ1-1,NA,TRBV6-5,TGTGCCAGCATCAAGGGGACACAGAACACTGAAGCTTTCTTT,CASIKGTQNTEAFF
NA,TRBJ1-2,NA,TRBV9,TGTGCCAGCAGCCCACAGGGAATTAACTATGGCTACACCTTC,CASSPQGINYGYTF
NA,TRBJ2-4,NA,TRBV24-1,TGTGCCGACGTTCTAGCCAAAAACATTCAGTACTTC,CADVLAKNIQYF
TRBD1,TRBJ2-7,NA,TRBV7-8,TGTGCCAGCAGCTATGACAGGGCCTACGAGCAGTACTTC,CASSYDRAYEQYF
TRBD1,TRBJ1-3,NA,TRBV12-3/TRBV12-4,TGTGCCAGCAGTAGGACAGGTATCTCCCACGATTTT,CASSRTGISHDF
NA,TRBJ1-1,NA,TRBV5-6,TGTGCCAGCAGCTTGGAGGGCAGGAACCGGCCGGGCACTGAAGCTTTCTTT,CASSLEGRNRPGTEAFF
NA,TRBJ2-7,few,TRBV10-1,TGCGCCAGCAGTGTGACAGTTTCAGGCGAGCAGTACTTC,CASSVTVSGEQYF
NA,TRBJ2-7,NA,TRBV3-1/TRBV3-2,TGTGCCAGCAGCCAAGCTGCGGGGGCCGCCTACGAGCAGTACTTC,CASSQAAGAAYEQYF
NA,TRBJ1-2,few,TRBV19,TGTGCCAGTAGTCCAAAACTCCGGGTAAACTATGGCTACACCTTC,CASSPKLRVNYGYTF
NA,TRBJ1-6,NA,TRBV27,TGTGCCAGCAGTTTCGACTGGGCGGACTCACCCCTCCACTTT,CASSFDWADSPLHF